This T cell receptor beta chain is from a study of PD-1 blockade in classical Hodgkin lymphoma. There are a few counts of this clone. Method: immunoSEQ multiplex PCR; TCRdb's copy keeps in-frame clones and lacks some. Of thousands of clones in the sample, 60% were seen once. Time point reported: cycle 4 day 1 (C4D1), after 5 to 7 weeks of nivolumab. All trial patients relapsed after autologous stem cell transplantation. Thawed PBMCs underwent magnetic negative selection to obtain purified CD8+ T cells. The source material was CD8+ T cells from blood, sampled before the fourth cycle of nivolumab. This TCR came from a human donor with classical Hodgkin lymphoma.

CDR3 loop: CASSFGQGSNEQYF. The CDR3 DNA reads TGTGCCAGTAGTTTCGGACAGGGATCCAACGAGCAGTACTTC. J is TRBJ2-7 and V is TRBV19; the match to TRBD1 covers 8 bases. The CDR3 spans 14 residues. Losses at the gene ends were 5 bases for V and 5 bases for J; bases not matched to a gene: 8. Germline CDR1 LNHDA, CDR2 SQIVND (reference sequence).